One and the same sample provided the 16 T cell receptor beta chains below, sequenced in a study of shared clonotypes between healthy human individuals. Data came from immunoSEQ multiplex PCR; TCRdb stores just in-frame clones and leaves some out. The sample lists more than 450,000 clones; 70% to 80% were seen once. The sample was PBMCs. The receptors originated from a woman aged 35 to 49 in good health. Some clones in this sample may be carry-over from other donors' samples.

The chain is built from TRBV5-1 and TRBJ1-4, with D unclear. This CDR3 spans 14 amino acids. Trimming removed 0 bases from V and 7 bases from J, with 10 bases in between. Germline CDR1 SGHRS, CDR2 YFSETQ. The CDR3 DNA reads TGCGCCAGCAGCTTGGCGGGAGTCGGTGAAAAACTGTTTTTT. It yields the protein CASSLAGVGEKLFF.

This sequence joins TRBV10-3 and TRBJ2-6; D is perhaps TRBD2 (6 bases). Germline V gene data show CDR1 as ENHRY and CDR2 as SYGVKD. This CDR3 spans 15 amino acids. V lost 8 bases and J 1 base, leaving 12 bases between the germline ends. The CDR3 loop is CAIGGNGSGANVLTF. CDR3 bases: TGTGCCATCGGCGGGAATGGGTCTGGGGCCAACGTCCTGACTTTC.

This chain joins TRBV4-1 and TRBJ1-5, with a weak D call TRBD1 (5 bases). Germline V lookup: CDR1 MGHRA, CDR2 YSYEKL. This CDR3 has 17 amino acids. V gave up 4 bases and J gave up 1 base, with 17 bases separating them. CDR3 protein: CASSPSPSGTSNQPQHF. CDR3 coding DNA: TGCGCCAGCAGCCCGTCCCCCTCCGGGACCAGCAATCAGCCCCAGCATTTT.

This chain links TRBV7-6 with TRBJ2-7, with D possibly being TRBD2 (5 bases). Germline loops: CDR1 SGHVS, CDR2 FNYEAQ. This CDR3 is 13 amino acids long. V lost 0 bases and J 3 bases, leaving 6 bases between the germline ends. The CDR3 bases are TGTGCCAGCAGCTTAGCGGAGGACTACGAGCAGTACTTC. It encodes CASSLAEDYEQYF.

The chain couples TRBV28 to TRBJ2-1, with D hard to call. V lost 2 bases, J lost 7 bases, and 15 bases lay in between. The CDR3 runs to 15 residues. Germline-derived CDR1 and CDR2 are MDHEN and SYDVKM. CDR3 region: CASSLVLGSWNEQFF. DNA for the CDR3: TGTGCCAGCAGTTTAGTCTTGGGTTCGTGGAATGAGCAGTTCTTC.

The sample holds one count of this clone. The chain recombines TRBV10-2 with TRBJ1-5; tentatively, D is TRBD1 (6 bases). The CDR3 is 15 amino acids. V was clipped by 6 bases and J by 6 bases, with 18 bases between them. Germline CDR1 and CDR2: WSHSY and SAAADI. The CDR3 loop reads CASRAGGRGFQPQHF. As DNA, the CDR3 is TGCGCCAGCAGGGCCGGGGGGCGTGGATTTCAGCCCCAGCATTTT.

V gene TRBV19 combines with J gene TRBJ2-5; D perhaps matches TRBD2 (6 bases). V shed 5 bases and J shed 5 bases, with 9 bases lying between them. The germline CDR1 and CDR2 sequences are LNHDA and SQIVND (reference sequence). The CDR3 extends over 12 amino acids. The CDR3 spells CASSALAETQYF. The CDR3 DNA is TGTGCCAGTAGTGCCCTAGCGGAGACCCAGTACTTC.

The rearrangement uses TRBV9 and TRBJ2-2; maybe TRBD1 (5 bases). V was pared by 0 bases and J by 0 bases, with 9 bases between. CDR1 SGDLS and CDR2 YYNGEE come from the germline V gene. The CDR3 has 16 amino acids. This CDR3 is CASSVGGAANTGELFF. The CDR3 coding sequence is TGTGCCAGCAGCGTAGGGGGCGCCGCGAACACCGGGGAGCTGTTTTTT. The full variable domain, rest sourced from reference TRBV9 and TRBJ2-2, is DSGVTQTPKHLITATGQRVTLRCSPRSGDLSVYWYQQSLDQGLQFLIQYYNGEERAKGNILERFSAQQFPDLHSELNLSSLELGDSALYFCASSVGGAANTGELFFGEGSRLTVL.

This clone was found once. The CDR3 loop reads CASSLLAGGSTDTQYF. Here the CDR3 DNA reads TGTGCCAGCAGCTTACTAGCGGGAGGTAGCACAGATACGCAGTATTTT. The chain is built from TRBV13 and TRBJ2-3; 11 bases fit TRBD2. The V and J ends lost 2 bases and 0 bases, in that order; junction bases with no gene match: 1. The CDR3 is 16 residues long. Germline CDR1 reads PRHDT; CDR2 reads FYEKMQ (reference sequence). The full variable domain, rest sourced from reference TRBV13 and TRBJ2-3, is AAGVIQSPRHLIKEKRETATLKCYPIPRHDTVYWYQQGPGQDPQFLISFYEKMQSDKGSIPDRFSAQQFSDYHSELNMSSLELGDSALYFCASSLLAGGSTDTQYFGPGTRLTVL.

Concerning this clone: One base away lies a much larger clone, so this may be a sequencing read error. Other DNA sequences in the sample encode the same CDR3. As DNA, the CDR3 is TGTGCCAGCAGCCAAGATGAAAGCTCTGGGGCCAACGTCCTGACTTTC. As protein: CASSQDESSGANVLTF. The chain carries TRBV4-2 and TRBJ2-6; D uncertain. Looked up from germline, CDR1 is LGHNA and CDR2 is YNFKEQ. The CDR3 covers 16 residues. Deletions cut 0 bases from V and 0 bases from J, with 6 bases between.

This clone was detected only a few times. The V and J genes are TRBV5-3 and TRBJ2-3, with D unclear. TRBV5-3 has ORF status, its function being uncertain. This CDR3 contains 15 residues. The ends were cut back, 5 bases at V and 0 bases at J, with 13 bases in the middle. The CDR3 reads CARRADIWSTDTQYF. CDR3 DNA: TGTGCCAGAAGGGCTGACATCTGGAGCACAGATACGCAGTATTTT.

The chain recombines TRBV27 with TRBJ2-7; D may be TRBD1 (5 bases). This CDR3 contains 16 residues. CDR1 MNHEY and CDR2 SMNVEV come from the germline V gene (reference sequence). Trimming took 4 bases from V and 6 from J, leaving 22 bases between them. The CDR3 reads CASSSFAGPGATEQYF. Written as DNA, the CDR3 is TGTGCCAGCAGTTCGTTTGCAGGGCCGGGCGCCACCGAGCAGTACTTC.

The J gene is TRBJ2-2, the V gene TRBV4-1; TRBD2 is a possible D gene (7 bases). The CDR3 is 18 residues long. Germline assignment: CDR1 MGHRA and CDR2 YSYEKL. The germline V and J ends were trimmed by 1 base and 5 bases, with 20 bases remaining between them. The CDR3 DNA is TGCGCCAGCAGCCAAGTAGGGGGGGTGCGGGGTCGTACCGGGGAGCTGTTTTTT. Residues: CASSQVGGVRGRTGELFF.

The rearrangement joins TRBV10-3 to TRBJ2-1; D unclear. The CDR3 extends over 16 amino acids. The germline V and J ends were trimmed by 5 bases and 0 bases, with 14 bases remaining between them. The V gene's germline CDR1 is ENHRY and CDR2 SYGVKD. This CDR3 is CAISPTTMSSYNEQFF. Here the CDR3 DNA reads TGTGCCATCAGTCCGACGACCATGAGCTCCTACAATGAGCAGTTCTTC.

The V and J genes are TRBV28 and TRBJ1-5; TRBD1 matches at 7 bases. V shed 6 bases, J shed 2 bases, and the junction held 7 bases outside the gene matches. The V gene's germline CDR1 is MDHEN and CDR2 SYDVKM. The CDR3 loop spans 15 amino acids. CDR3 amino acids: CASSPGGWGNQPQHF. CDR3 in DNA: TGTGCCAGCAGCCCAGGGGGTTGGGGCAATCAGCCCCAGCATTTT. The variable domain in full, completed from reference TRBV28 and TRBJ1-5, reads DVKVTQSSRYLVKRTGEKVFLECVQDMDHENMFWYRQDPGLGLRLIYFSYDVKMKEKGDIPEGYSVSREKKERFSLILESASTNQTSMYLCASSPGGWGNQPQHFGDGTRLSIL.

V gene TRBV5-1 combines with J gene TRBJ2-7, with D possibly matching TRBD1 (6 bases). The CDR3 contains 13 residues. V was trimmed by 4 bases and J by 0 bases, leaving 8 bases between them. Germline CDR1 SGHRS, CDR2 YFSETQ. The CDR3 DNA follows: TGCGCCAGCAGCCCGGACAGCTCCTACGAGCAGTACTTC. It translates to CASSPDSSYEQYF.